This TCR beta chain originates from a study of neurological immune-mediated disorders. This clonotype appeared many times. The germline CDR1 and CDR2 sequences are KGHDR and SFDVKD. Trimming shortened V by 7 bases and J by 1 base, and 12 bases separated the two germline ends. The CDR3 consists of 14 residues. Each CDR3 protein gets one entry after TCRdb re-called the 5' RACE reads with MiXCR. The table lists about 20,000 distinct CDR3 sequences, roughly 2.7% of them singletons, with 5% to 6% in the top ten. Sequenced: PBMCs. This rearrangement joins TRBV24-1 to TRBJ1-1; D is undetermined. This sequence was found in a woman younger than 35 with multiple sclerosis. The CDR3: CATRGPGENTEAFF. The CDR3 DNA sequence: TGTGCCACCAGAGGGCCCGGGGAGAACACTGAAGCTTTCTTT.